These T cell receptor beta chains were read from a single sample in a study of blood T cell repertoires in COVID-19. Only in-frame clones appear in the TCRdb table, and some are missing; sequencing was by immunoSEQ multiplex PCR. The table shows about 89,000 clones, with over 70% occurring only once. Sequenced material: peripheral blood. Source of these receptors: a woman at least 80 years old with acute or convalescent COVID-19. The CDR3 runs from the conserved cysteine through the conserved F or W.

>TRBJ2-1|TRBV2
CASSVETSGYNEQFF
>TRBJ1-1|TRBV28
CASSLAGTEAFF
>TRBJ2-7|TRBV7-2
CASSPRTYEQYF
>TRBJ1-4|TRBV4-1
CASTLDRDRGEKLFF
>TRBJ1-6|TRBV5-4
CASSLGGGQRNSPLHF
>TRBJ2-1|TRBV11-1
CASSLVLAGAYNEQFF
>TRBJ1-2|TRBV24-1
CATSDSAPAGQGLGGYTF
>TRBJ1-2|TRBV6-2/TRBV6-3
CASSYQGSYGYTF
>TRBJ2-1|TRBV27
CASRPTGTGGPNEQFF
>TRBJ2-1|TRBV19
CASSAGLAGGYNEQFF
>TRBJ2-3|TRBV7-2
CASSRASGGALDTQYF
>TRBJ2-3|TRBV4-1
CASSQSTSGGTDTQYF
>TRBJ2-6|TRBV28
CASSLSRAGANVLTF
>TRBJ1-1|TRBV7-9
CASSFYSRRANTEAFF
>TRBJ1-3|TRBV11-2
CASSLGQGPEYF
>TRBJ1-1|TRBV10-3
CAIKQGDTEAFF
>TRBJ2-1|TRBV5-1
CASAPDFLGEQFF
>TRBJ1-2|TRBV6-5
CASSPDRGDGYTF
>TRBJ2-6|TRBV5-4
CASSGPDSGANVLTF
>TRBJ1-1|TRBV28
CASSSPGMAANTEAFF
>TRBJ1-1|TRBV29-1
CSVQQTGNTEAFF
>TRBJ2-4|TRBV5-1
CASSFPQGGTKNIQYF
>TRBJ1-1|TRBV10-3
CAITPRQITSLNTEAFF
>TRBJ1-3|TRBV10-3
CATRDRGGNTIYF
>TRBJ1-4|TRBV9
CASSVGGEGNEKLFF
>TRBJ2-2|TRBV7-9
CASRMDRAYTGELFF
>TRBJ2-5|TRBV6-6
CASSYSGGGTGETQYF
>TRBJ1-2|TRBV29-1
CSVGEGRLGGYTF
>TRBJ1-2|TRBV6-2/TRBV6-3
CASSYLGLNGYTF
>TRBJ2-7|TRBV5-4
CASSSRTGSYEQYF
>TRBJ1-6|TRBV7-2
CASSSPLNSPLHF
>TRBJ2-3|TRBV6-4
CASSDSVRTDTQYF
>TRBJ2-3|TRBV19
CASRDGGGDTQYF
>TRBJ2-7|TRBV21-1
CASNKPKAGVRFSYEQYF
>TRBJ2-7|TRBV5-1
CASSIGTGGMDEQYF
>TRBJ1-4|TRBV28
CASSLGQGREKLFF
>TRBJ2-7|TRBV7-2
CASSLERAYEQYF
>TRBJ2-4|TRBV4-3
CASSQGGTENIQYF
>TRBJ2-3|TRBV7-2
CASSLAYGLSPDTQYF
>TRBJ1-4|TRBV5-1
CASSWTGGGEKLFF
>TRBJ1-2|TRBV6-5
CASSYSGGVNPTGYTF
>TRBJ2-1|TRBV7-2
CASSTGLPPYNEQFF
>TRBJ1-2|TRBV27
CASSLPQITNYGYTF
>TRBJ2-1|TRBV11-3
CASSSGLVTHNEQFF
>TRBJ1-6|TRBV6-5
CASSYTARGSPLHF
>TRBJ1-5|TRBV7-9
CASSLGRVGRNQPQHF
>TRBJ2-2|TRBV24-1
CATSDTLGVGELFF
>TRBJ2-1|TRBV6-1
CASSEPQVRYNEQFF
>TRBJ2-3|TRBV6-6
CASSRRTSGGSNTQYF
>TRBJ1-5|TRBV30
CAWSTSGDQPQHF
>TRBJ2-5|TRBV7-9
CASSLVQTGAETQYF
>TRBJ1-2|TRBV7-3
CASSLTTGNYGYTF
>TRBJ2-1|TRBV7-8
CASSSQLAGGNNEQFF
>TRBJ1-1|TRBV5-1
CASSLQQPNTEAFF
>TRBJ1-2|TRBV6-1
CASSEVPGGNYGYTF